The 13 T cell receptor beta chains below come from one sample, sequenced in a study of cytomegalovirus exposure and HLA in healthy donors. The PCR employed 60 Vbeta primers together with 13 Jbeta primers. TCRdb keeps only in-frame clones here, not all; method: immunoSEQ multiplex PCR. The sample has more than 130,000 clones, roughly three quarters seen once; the top ten hold under 4.5%. The sequenced material came from PBMCs. These receptors were obtained from a man aged 18-30 years in good health and CMV-seronegative.

This clone has just a few counts. The chain has TRBV6-5 and TRBJ1-5; 7 bases align to TRBD1. There are 14 residues in the CDR3. Germline loops: CDR1 MNHEY, CDR2 SVGAGI. Trimming at V came to 6 bases and at J to 4 bases, leaving 6 bases not matched to a gene. The DNA for the CDR3 is TGTGCCAGCAGCTTAACCAGGGGGAATCAGCCCCAGCATTTT. Amino acids: CASSLTRGNQPQHF.

This chain uses TRBV28 with TRBJ2-2; D unresolved. This CDR3 spans 13 amino acids. Trimming removed 7 bases from V and 2 bases from J, with 8 bases in between. In germline, CDR1 is MDHEN, CDR2 SYDVKM. The CDR3 loop is CASTLFNTGELFF. The CDR3 nucleotides read TGTGCCAGCACACTCTTTAACACCGGGGAGCTGTTTTTT.

The CDR3 protein is CASSSSGGTGETQYF. The CDR3 DNA reads TGTGCCAGCAGTAGCTCAGGGGGCACGGGAGAGACCCAGTACTTC. The rearrangement joins TRBV6-6 to TRBJ2-5; 8 bases are a match to TRBD1. Germline V lookup: CDR1 MNHNY, CDR2 SVGAGI (reference sequence). The CDR3 is 15 amino acids. Trimming removed 5 bases from V and 4 bases from J; junction bases left unmatched: 9.

The chain combines TRBV28 with TRBJ2-2; 8 bases align to TRBD1. Germline assignment: CDR1 MDHEN and CDR2 SYDVKM. The CDR3 has 14 residues. Trimming took 9 bases from V and 3 from J; bases not matched to a gene: 6. This chain's CDR3 is CASAGQGDTGELFF. In nucleotides, the CDR3 is TGTGCCAGTGCAGGACAGGGTGACACCGGGGAGCTGTTTTTT.

This chain links TRBV28 with TRBJ1-2; 7 bases agree with TRBD1. The germline CDR1 and CDR2 sequences are MDHEN and SYDVKM. V lost 3 bases and J lost 4; bases outside the gene matches: 5. This CDR3 has 14 residues. CDR3 nucleotides: TGTGCCAGCAGTTTGACAGGGCTACCCTATGGCTACACCTTC. Translation: CASSLTGLPYGYTF.

This clone was recorded a few times. J is TRBJ2-1 and V is TRBV12-5; the match to TRBD1 covers 8 bases. Germline V CDR1 and CDR2: LGHNT, FRNRAP. The V and J ends lost 7 bases and 1 base, in that order; junction bases with no gene match: 6. The CDR3 has 15 amino acids. CDR3: CASALRQGSYNEQFF. CDR3 nucleotides: TGTGCTAGTGCCCTCAGACAGGGGTCCTACAATGAGCAGTTCTTC.

The rearrangement links TRBV7-2 to TRBJ1-4, with 10 nucleotides matching TRBD1. Per the germline V gene, CDR1 is SGHTA and CDR2 is FQGNSA. The junction had 6 bases not matched to a gene; V was cut back by 6 bases and J by 5 bases. The CDR3 has 15 residues. CDR3 bases: TGTGCCAGCAGTTTCGACAGGGGGCGGAATGAAAAACTGTTTTTT. Translation gives CASSFDRGRNEKLFF.

For the CDR3, the DNA is TGTGCCAGCAGCCCTCCTGGTGTGCAGGGCACAGATACGCAGTATTTT. This codes for CASSPPGVQGTDTQYF. The chain links TRBV7-2 to TRBJ2-3; D gene uncertain. Trimming left V 5 bases short and J 1 base short, with 16 bases between. The CDR3 is 16 residues long. The germline gives CDR1 SGHTA, CDR2 FQGNSA.

The V gene is TRBV7-2, the J gene TRBJ2-3, with TRBD2 matching over 7 bases. V lost 0 bases to trimming and J lost 1 base; unmatched junction nucleotides: 1. CDR3 size: 15 residues. Per the germline V gene, CDR1 is SGHTA and CDR2 is FQGNSA. CDR3: CASSLAAGRTDTQYF. CDR3 nucleotides: TGTGCCAGCAGCTTAGCAGCGGGGCGCACAGATACGCAGTATTTT.

In this sample, this clone turned up a few times. The CDR3 region has the DNA TGCGCCAGCAGCCGATCCGGGGGACAGGGGCGCGGGGAGCTGTTTTTT. This codes for CASSRSGGQGRGELFF. V is TRBV4-1 and J is TRBJ2-2; 10 bases agree with TRBD1. The CDR3 is 16 residues long. V lost 4 bases, J lost 7 bases, and 9 bases stayed unmatched. Germline values: CDR1 MGHRA, CDR2 YSYEKL.

This chain connects TRBV4-1 to TRBJ1-1, with 7 bases that match TRBD1. J was trimmed by 1 base and V by 0 bases; bases with no gene match: 5. The CDR3 is 16 amino acids. Germline V gene lookup returns CDR1 MGHRA and CDR2 YSYEKL. The CDR3 is CASSQDPRGWNTEAFF. The CDR3 DNA reads as TGCGCCAGCAGCCAAGATCCCAGGGGGTGGAACACTGAAGCTTTCTTT.

The rearrangement links TRBV14 to TRBJ2-1; TRBD2 matches at 9 bases. The J segment lost 4 bases and the V segment lost 4 bases, leaving 14 bases of the junction unmatched. This CDR3 has 18 residues. The germline V gene has CDR1 SGHDN and CDR2 FVKESK. CDR3 sequence (DNA): TGTGCCAGCAGCCGGAGGTTGTCTAGCGGGGATCTATACAATGAGCAGTTCTTC. Protein: CASSRRLSSGDLYNEQFF.

This clone was observed a handful of times. The chain combines TRBV28 with TRBJ2-5; the match to TRBD2 covers 7 bases. The DNA end lines up better with TRBJ2-7; the J call may be wrong. Germline V lookup: CDR1 MDHEN, CDR2 SYDVKM. This CDR3 is built from 15 residues. The DNA of the CDR3 is TGTGCCAGCAGAGGTAGCGGGCAGGGAGTCCACGAGCAGTACTTC. It is translated as CASRGSGQGVHEQYF.